Described below is a single T cell receptor beta chain sequence and its context. The sample is drawn from a study of blood T cell repertoires in COVID-19. Whole-study context: The United States, Italy and Spain provided the acute and convalescent COVID-19 samples. PBMCs, B-cell-depleted T cells, or T cells were the source of the cDNA or gDNA that made up the material.

Between the trimmed V and J ends, which lost 1 base and 2 bases, there was a span of 14 bases. The germline CDR1 and CDR2 sequences are SGHAT and FQNNGV. The length of the CDR3 is 16 residues. In the source study's methods: Amplifying reference gene primers gave estimates of nucleated cell counts. The data were produced by immunoSEQ multiplex PCR, yet TCRdb's version contains in-frame clones alone and is incomplete. V and J calls and clone size are given by that table; D and trimming were obtained from the DNA. This sample has almost 35,000 clones, with roughly 90% found just once. Source material: peripheral blood. The rearrangement uses TRBV11-2 and TRBJ1-1, with unresolved D. This receptor was obtained from a man in his fifties or sixties with active or convalescent COVID-19. This CDR3 is CASSLGEGQRNTEAFF. The DNA of the CDR3 is TGTGCCAGCAGCTTAGGGGAGGGCCAGCGTAACACTGAAGCTTTCTTT.